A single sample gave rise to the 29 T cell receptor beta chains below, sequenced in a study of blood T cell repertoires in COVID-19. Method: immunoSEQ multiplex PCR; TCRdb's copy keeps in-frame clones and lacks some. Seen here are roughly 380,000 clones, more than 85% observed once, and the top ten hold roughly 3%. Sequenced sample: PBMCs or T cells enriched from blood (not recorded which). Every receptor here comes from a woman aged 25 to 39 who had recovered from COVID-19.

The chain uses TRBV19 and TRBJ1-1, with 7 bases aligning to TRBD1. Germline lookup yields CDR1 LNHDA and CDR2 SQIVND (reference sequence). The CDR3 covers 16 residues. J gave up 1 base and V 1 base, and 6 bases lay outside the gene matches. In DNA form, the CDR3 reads TGTGCCAGTAGTATAGTGGGCAGGGGGAAGAACACTGAAGCTTTCTTT. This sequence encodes CASSIVGRGKNTEAFF.

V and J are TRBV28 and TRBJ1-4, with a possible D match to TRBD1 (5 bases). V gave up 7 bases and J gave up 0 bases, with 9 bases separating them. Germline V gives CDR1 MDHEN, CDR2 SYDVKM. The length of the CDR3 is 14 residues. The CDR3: CASKGLATNEKLFF. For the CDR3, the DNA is TGTGCCAGCAAGGGGTTAGCAACTAATGAAAAACTGTTTTTT.

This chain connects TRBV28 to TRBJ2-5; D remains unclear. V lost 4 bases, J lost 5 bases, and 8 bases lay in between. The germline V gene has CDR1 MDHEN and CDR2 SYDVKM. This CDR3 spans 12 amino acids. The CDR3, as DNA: TGTGCCAGCAGTTCCCCGGTGGAGACCCAGTACTTC. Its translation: CASSSPVETQYF.

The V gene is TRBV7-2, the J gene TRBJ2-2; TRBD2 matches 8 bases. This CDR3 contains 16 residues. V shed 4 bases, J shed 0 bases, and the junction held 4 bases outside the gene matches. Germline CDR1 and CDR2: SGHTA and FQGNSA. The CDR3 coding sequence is TGTGCCAGCAGCTCCCCGGGACTAGCGAACACCGGGGAGCTGTTTTTT. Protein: CASSSPGLANTGELFF.

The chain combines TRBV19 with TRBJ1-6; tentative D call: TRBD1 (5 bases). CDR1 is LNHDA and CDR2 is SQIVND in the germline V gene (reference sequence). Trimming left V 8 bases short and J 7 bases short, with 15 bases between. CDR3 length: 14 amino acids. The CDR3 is CASGVRDGNSPLHF. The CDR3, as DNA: TGTGCCAGTGGTGTGCGGGACGGCAATTCACCCCTCCACTTT.

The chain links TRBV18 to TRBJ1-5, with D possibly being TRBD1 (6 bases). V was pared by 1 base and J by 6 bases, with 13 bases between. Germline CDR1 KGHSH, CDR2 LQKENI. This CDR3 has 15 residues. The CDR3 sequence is CASSPQAGEGQPQHF. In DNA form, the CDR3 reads TGTGCCAGCTCACCACAGGCAGGGGAAGGTCAGCCCCAGCATTTT.

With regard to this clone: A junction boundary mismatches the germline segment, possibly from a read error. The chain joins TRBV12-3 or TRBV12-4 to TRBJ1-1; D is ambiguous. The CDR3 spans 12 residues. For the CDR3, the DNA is TGTGCCAGCAGTCCCTCCTCCCTCGGTATAATCTTT. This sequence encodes CASSPSSLGIIF.

The CDR3 region is CASSQLGGLGEAFF. The CDR3 DNA sequence: TGTGCCAGCAGCCAATTGGGGGGGCTCGGTGAAGCTTTCTTT. This sequence joins TRBV3-1 (or the pseudogene TRBV3-2) and TRBJ1-1; D is possibly TRBD1 (6 bases). The CDR3 length is 14 residues. Germline V gene lookup returns CDR1 LGHDT and CDR2 YNNKEL (reference sequence). Trimming cost V 2 bases and J 7 bases, with 14 bases left between them.

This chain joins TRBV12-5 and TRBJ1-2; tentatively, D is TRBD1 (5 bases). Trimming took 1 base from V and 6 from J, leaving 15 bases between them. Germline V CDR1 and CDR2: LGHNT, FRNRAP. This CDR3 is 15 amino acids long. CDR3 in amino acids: CASGLGTTGEDGYTF. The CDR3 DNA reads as TGTGCTAGTGGTTTGGGGACCACAGGTGAAGATGGCTACACCTTC.

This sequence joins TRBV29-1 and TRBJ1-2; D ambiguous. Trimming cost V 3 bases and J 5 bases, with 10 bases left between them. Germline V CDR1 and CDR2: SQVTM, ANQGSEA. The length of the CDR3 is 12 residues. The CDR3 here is CSVDPGNYGYTF. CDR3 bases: TGCAGCGTTGATCCCGGGAATTATGGCTACACCTTC.

The CDR3 spells CSASEQGAGTDTQYF. The CDR3 DNA sequence: TGCAGTGCTAGTGAACAGGGGGCGGGCACAGATACGCAGTATTTT. The rearrangement uses TRBV20-1 and TRBJ2-3, with 9 bases identical to TRBD1. Per germline, CDR1 DFQATT and CDR2 SNEGSKA (reference sequence). With V trimmed by 3 bases and J by 1 base, 5 bases remained unmatched. This CDR3 has 15 amino acids.

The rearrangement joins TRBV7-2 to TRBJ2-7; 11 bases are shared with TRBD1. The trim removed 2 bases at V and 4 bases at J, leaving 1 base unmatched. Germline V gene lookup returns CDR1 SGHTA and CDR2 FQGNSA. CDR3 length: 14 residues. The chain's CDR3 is CASSLRDRGYEQYF. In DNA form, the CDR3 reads TGTGCCAGCAGCTTAAGGGACAGGGGGTACGAGCAGTACTTC.

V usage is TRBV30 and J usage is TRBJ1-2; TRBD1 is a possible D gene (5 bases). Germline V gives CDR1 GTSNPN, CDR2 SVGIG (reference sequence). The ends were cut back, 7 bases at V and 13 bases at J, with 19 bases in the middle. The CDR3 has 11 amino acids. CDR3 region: CASRVEAGGTF. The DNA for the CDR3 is TGTGCCTCCCGCGTCGAGGCGGGGGGCACCTTC.

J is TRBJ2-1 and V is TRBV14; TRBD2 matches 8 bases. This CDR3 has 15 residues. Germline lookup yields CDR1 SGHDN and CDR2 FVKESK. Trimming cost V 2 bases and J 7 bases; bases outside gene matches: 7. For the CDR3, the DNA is TGTGCCAGCAGCCAAAGGTCGTTAGCGGGGAATGAGCAGTTCTTC. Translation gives CASSQRSLAGNEQFF.

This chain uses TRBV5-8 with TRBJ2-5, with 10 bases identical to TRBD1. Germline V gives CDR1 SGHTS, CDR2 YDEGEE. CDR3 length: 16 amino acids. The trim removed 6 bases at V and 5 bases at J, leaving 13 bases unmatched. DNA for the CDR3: TGTGCCAGCACCCCTACACCGGGACAGGGGTGGGAGACCCAGTACTTC. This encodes CASTPTPGQGWETQYF.

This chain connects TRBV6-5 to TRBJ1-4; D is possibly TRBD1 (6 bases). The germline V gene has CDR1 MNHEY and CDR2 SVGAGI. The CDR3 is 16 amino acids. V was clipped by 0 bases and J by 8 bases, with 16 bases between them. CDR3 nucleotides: TGTGCCAGCAGTTACTCAGTCAGGGGATTGGGGGAAAAACTGTTTTTT. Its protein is CASSYSVRGLGEKLFF.

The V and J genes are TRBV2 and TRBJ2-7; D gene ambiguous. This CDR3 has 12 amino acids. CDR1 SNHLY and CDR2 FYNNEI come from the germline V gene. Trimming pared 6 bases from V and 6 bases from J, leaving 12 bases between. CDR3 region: CASRQAGSEQYF. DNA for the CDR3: TGTGCCAGCAGGCAGGCTGGCAGCGAGCAGTACTTC.

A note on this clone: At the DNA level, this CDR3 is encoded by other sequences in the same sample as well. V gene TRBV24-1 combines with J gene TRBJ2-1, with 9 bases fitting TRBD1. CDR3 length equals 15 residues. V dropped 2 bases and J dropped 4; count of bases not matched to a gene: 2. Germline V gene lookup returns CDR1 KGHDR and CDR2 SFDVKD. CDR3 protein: CATSDWDRAYNEQFF. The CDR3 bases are TGTGCCACCAGTGATTGGGACAGGGCATACAATGAGCAGTTCTTC.

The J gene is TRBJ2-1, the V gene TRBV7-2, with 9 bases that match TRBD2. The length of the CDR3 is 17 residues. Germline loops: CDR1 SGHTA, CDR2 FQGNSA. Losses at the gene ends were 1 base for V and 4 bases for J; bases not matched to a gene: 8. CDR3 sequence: CASSLVASGDEYNEQFF. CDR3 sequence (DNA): TGTGCCAGCAGCTTAGTGGCTAGCGGGGACGAATACAATGAGCAGTTCTTC.

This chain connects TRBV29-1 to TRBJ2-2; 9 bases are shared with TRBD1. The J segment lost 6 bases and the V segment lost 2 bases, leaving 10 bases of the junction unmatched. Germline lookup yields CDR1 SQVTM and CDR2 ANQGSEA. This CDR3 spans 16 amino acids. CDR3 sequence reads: CSVERAGTGSPGELFF. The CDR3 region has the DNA TGCAGCGTTGAAAGGGCCGGGACAGGGTCACCCGGGGAGCTGTTTTTT.

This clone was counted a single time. The CDR3 region is CASSLDSGGIEKLFF. The CDR3 nucleotides are TGCGCCAGCAGCTTGGATTCAGGGGGTATTGAAAAACTGTTTTTT. The V gene is TRBV5-1, the J gene TRBJ1-4, with 7 bases that match TRBD1. The ends lost 0 bases at V and 7 bases at J; junction bases unmatched: 6. The V gene's germline CDR1 is SGHRS and CDR2 YFSETQ. This CDR3 has 15 amino acids.

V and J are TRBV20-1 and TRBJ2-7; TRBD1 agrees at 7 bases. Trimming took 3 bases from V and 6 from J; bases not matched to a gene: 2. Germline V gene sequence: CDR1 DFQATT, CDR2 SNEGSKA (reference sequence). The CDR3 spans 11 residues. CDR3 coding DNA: TGCAGTGCTAGGGGACAGAGCGAGCAGTACTTC. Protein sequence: CSARGQSEQYF.

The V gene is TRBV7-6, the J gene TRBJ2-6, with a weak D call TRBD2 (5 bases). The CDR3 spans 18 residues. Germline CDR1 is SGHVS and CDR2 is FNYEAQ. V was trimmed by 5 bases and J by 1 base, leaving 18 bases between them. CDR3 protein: CASSPGGGLGSGANVLTF. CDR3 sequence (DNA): TGTGCCAGCAGCCCAGGTGGAGGCCTTGGGTCTGGGGCCAACGTCCTGACTTTC.

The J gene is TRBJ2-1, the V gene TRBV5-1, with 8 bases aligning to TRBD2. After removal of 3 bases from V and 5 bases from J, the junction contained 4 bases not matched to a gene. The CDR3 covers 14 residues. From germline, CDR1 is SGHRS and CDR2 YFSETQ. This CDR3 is CASSSGTRNNEQFF. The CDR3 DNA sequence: TGCGCCAGCAGCTCGGGGACTAGAAACAATGAGCAGTTCTTC.

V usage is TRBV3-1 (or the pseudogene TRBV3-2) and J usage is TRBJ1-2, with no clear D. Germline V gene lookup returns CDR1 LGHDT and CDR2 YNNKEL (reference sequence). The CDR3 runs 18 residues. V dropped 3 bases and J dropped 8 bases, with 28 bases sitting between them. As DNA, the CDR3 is TGTGCCAGCAGCCATCGTGGCCAACTCAGCGGCCCAACGAGAGGCTACACCTTC. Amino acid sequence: CASSHRGQLSGPTRGYTF.

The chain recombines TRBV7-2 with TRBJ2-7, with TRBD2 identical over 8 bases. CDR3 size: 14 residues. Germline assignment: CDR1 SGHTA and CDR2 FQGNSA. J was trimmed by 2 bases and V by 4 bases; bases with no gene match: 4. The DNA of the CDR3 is TGTGCCAGCAGCTACGGGGGGGCCACCTACGAGCAGTACTTC. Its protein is CASSYGGATYEQYF. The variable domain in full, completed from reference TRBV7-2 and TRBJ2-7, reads GAGVSQSPSNKVTEKGKDVELRCDPISGHTALYWYRQSLGQGLEFLIYFQGNSAPDKSGLPSDRFSAERTGGSVSTLTIQRTQQEDSAVYLCASSYGGATYEQYFGPGTRLTVT.

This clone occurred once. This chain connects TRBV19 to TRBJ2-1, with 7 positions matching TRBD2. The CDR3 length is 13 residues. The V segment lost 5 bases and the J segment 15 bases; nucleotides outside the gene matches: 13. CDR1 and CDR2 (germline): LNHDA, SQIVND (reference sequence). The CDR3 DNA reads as TGTGCCAGTAGTCCCCGACTAGCCCCTCCGGTGTTCTTC. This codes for CASSPRLAPPVFF.

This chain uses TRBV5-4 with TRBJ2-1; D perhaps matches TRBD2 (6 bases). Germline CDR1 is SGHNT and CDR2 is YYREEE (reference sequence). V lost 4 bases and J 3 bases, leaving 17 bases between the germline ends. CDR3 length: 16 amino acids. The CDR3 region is CASSSGRSGFYNEQFF. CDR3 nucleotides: TGTGCCAGCAGCAGTGGGCGTAGCGGATTCTACAATGAGCAGTTCTTC.

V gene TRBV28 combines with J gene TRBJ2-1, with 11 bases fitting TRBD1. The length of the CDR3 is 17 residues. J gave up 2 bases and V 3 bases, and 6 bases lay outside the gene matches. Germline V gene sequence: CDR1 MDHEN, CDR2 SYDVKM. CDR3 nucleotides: TGTGCCAGCAGTTTGCCCCCGGGACAGGGGGCCTACAATGAGCAGTTCTTC. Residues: CASSLPPGQGAYNEQFF.